This paragraph covers one T cell receptor (beta chain) sequence. This specimen belongs to a study of OX40 agonist ivuxolimab in advanced cancers. Study in general: Allowance was made for prior anti-PD-1, anti-PD-L1 or anti-CTLA-4 therapy, and 40% to 45% had some.

The CDR3 runs 15 residues. Germline-derived CDR1 and CDR2 are SGDLS and YYNGEE. Trimming at V came to 3 bases and at J to 8 bases, leaving 12 bases not matched to a gene. The repertoire was sequenced with immunoSEQ multiplex PCR; TCRdb's copy has only in-frame clones and lacks some. The sample lists approximately 22,000 clones; approximately 84% were seen once. Sequences were derived from CD4+ or CD8+ T cells sorted from blood, sampled in a trial of the OX40 agonist ivuxolimab. The source is an adult with an advanced solid tumor such as melanoma, head and neck, liver or kidney cancer. The V gene is TRBV9, the J gene TRBJ1-2; 8 positions match TRBD1. CDR3 loop: CASSESGQGLRGYTF. The CDR3 DNA sequence: TGTGCCAGCAGCGAGAGTGGACAGGGTCTAAGAGGCTACACCTTC.